This paragraph reports one T cell receptor (beta chain). Its matching antigen is unknown. The source of the sample is a study of Tregs in tolerant kidney transplant recipients. Study observations and caveats: Activated donor B cell expansion appeared to reveal the most relevant donor-specific TCRbeta repertoire.

Assay: immunoSEQ multiplex PCR; the TCRdb copy retains only in-frame clones and omits some. The table lists roughly 250,000 clones, 84% of them singletons. This clonotype was sampled from a human donor in good health. The material sequenced was CD4+ T cells from blood.

The DNA of the CDR3 is TGTGCCAGCCGCGAGGAAGACCGCTCCGAGCAGTACTTC. This sequence encodes CASREEDRSEQYF. V is TRBV2 and J is TRBJ2-7; unclear D gene. Germline-derived CDR1 and CDR2 are SNHLY and FYNNEI. The V end was cut by 8 bases, the J end by 6 bases, with 17 bases between. The CDR3 is made up of 13 amino acids.